These 4 T cell receptor beta chains were all obtained from the same sample, sequenced in a study of T cells in Graves' hyperthyroidism and ophthalmopathy. Amplification yielded TCR beta CDR3 regions, with RNA transcripts as the source. A set of HTBI primers served as the primers for a first-round RT-PCR of the TCR CDR3. TCRdb processed the multiplex PCR reads anew with MiXCR; each CDR3 protein has one entry. The table includes 500,000 to 650,000 distinct CDR3 sequences, 40% to 55% detected once. The sequencing input was peripheral blood or thyroid tissue (not recorded which). The receptors were sampled from an adult woman with Graves' disease, either hyperthyroidism or ophthalmopathy (not recorded which).

About this clonotype itself: The germline gene is not matched at one end of the junction; a read error may be the cause. V gene TRBV20-1 combines with J gene TRBJ2-7, with 7 bases that match TRBD2. CDR3 size: 14 residues. The V gene's germline CDR1 is DFQATT and CDR2 SNEGSKA (reference sequence). The CDR3 is CSATAIRGGYEQYF. As DNA, the CDR3 is TGCAGTGCCACTGCCATTCGCGGGGGTTACGAGCAATACTTC.

As for this clonotype: A much bigger clone sits one base away, suggesting this may be a read error. V gene TRBV6-5 combines with J gene TRBJ1-6; no clear D. Looked up from germline, CDR1 is MNHEY and CDR2 is SVGAGI. The CDR3 extends over 14 amino acids. The CDR3 is CAISYTVYNSPLHF. CDR3 in DNA: TGTGCCATCAGTTACACAGTCTATAATTCACCCCTCCACTTT.

The sample holds a few counts of this clonotype. This chain links TRBV7-9 with TRBJ2-2; 7 nucleotides line up with TRBD1. CDR3 length: 15 amino acids. Germline V gene lookup returns CDR1 SEHNR and CDR2 FQNEAQ (reference sequence). The junction had 10 bases not matched to a gene; V was cut back by 5 bases and J by 7 bases. DNA for the CDR3: TGTGCCAGCAGCCACCGGGACAGACCGGGCGGGGAGCTGTTTTTT. Protein sequence: CASSHRDRPGGELFF. Complete variable domain (other parts from reference TRBV7-9 and TRBJ2-2): DTGVSQNPRHKITKRGQNVTFRCDPISEHNRLYWYRQTLGQGPEFLTYFQNEAQLEKSRLLSDRFSAERPKGSFSTLEIQRTEQGDSAMYLCASSHRDRPGGELFFGEGSRLTVL.

The chain carries TRBV7-3 and TRBJ2-2, with TRBD1 matching 8 bases. This CDR3 spans 15 amino acids. V lost 5 bases to trimming and J lost 6 bases; unmatched junction nucleotides: 8. Per germline, CDR1 SGHTA and CDR2 FQGTGA. The CDR3 loop reads CASSPGGTGSGELFF. The DNA for the CDR3 is TGTGCCAGCAGCCCGGGCGGGACAGGCTCCGGGGAGCTGTTTTTT.